Each of the 28 T cell receptor beta chains below was sequenced from the same sample in a study of blood T cell repertoires in COVID-19 (dated by TCRdb to the early 2020s). The library was produced with the immunoSEQ multiplex PCR assay. The table was pulled from immuneACCESS by TCRdb, which kept in-frame rearrangements only. Such tables lose some clones; where checked, under half of the loss comes from unresolved V genes, and the rest has no known cause. The sample includes 200,000 to 300,000 clones, with approximately 86% observed a single time. The top ten clones comprise around 0.8% of the sample. Material for sequencing was peripheral blood. The receptors were gathered from a woman aged 30 to 39 with acute or convalescent COVID-19.

The V and J genes are TRBV12-5 and TRBJ1-5; D perhaps matches TRBD1 (5 bases). The length of the CDR3 is 15 residues. Germline CDR1 LGHNT, CDR2 FRNRAP. The V end lost 7 bases, the J end lost 6 bases, and 19 bases lay between the germline ends. The CDR3 DNA reads as TGTGCTAGTGCCCAAGGGACTCCTAGAGGTCAGCCCCAGCATTTT. Translation: CASAQGTPRGQPQHF.

This chain joins TRBV27 and TRBJ1-1; D gene unclear. CDR1 and CDR2 (germline): MNHEY, SMNVEV (reference sequence). The CDR3 has 13 residues. V lost 2 bases, J lost 1 base, and 5 bases lay in between. The CDR3 here is CASSLGGNTEAFF. The CDR3 DNA is TGTGCCAGCAGTTTAGGCGGGAACACTGAAGCTTTCTTT.

The V gene is TRBV24-1, the J gene TRBJ2-1, with a tentative D call TRBD2 (6 bases). Germline V gives CDR1 KGHDR, CDR2 SFDVKD. The CDR3 spans 13 residues. The ends were cut back, 7 bases at V and 3 bases at J, with 9 bases in the middle. The CDR3 DNA follows: TGTGCCACCAGACGGGACTTCTACAATGAGCAGTTCTTC. This translates into CATRRDFYNEQFF.

The gene calls are TRBV5-1 and TRBJ2-5, with 8 bases that match TRBD2. This CDR3 comprises 14 residues. Germline CDR1 and CDR2: SGHRS and YFSETQ. The trim removed 6 bases at V and 3 bases at J, leaving 7 bases unmatched. The CDR3 nucleotides are TGCGCCAGCACGTTTCGAGCGGGAGAAGAGACCCAGTACTTC. Amino acids: CASTFRAGEETQYF.

V and J are TRBV6-5 and TRBJ2-5, with 9 bases that match TRBD2. The V gene's germline CDR1 is MNHEY and CDR2 SVGAGI. The CDR3 length is 15 residues. J was trimmed by 4 bases and V by 3 bases; bases with no gene match: 6. The CDR3 coding sequence is TGTGCCAGCAGTTATGGACAGCGGGAGGTAGAGACCCAGTACTTC. Translating it yields CASSYGQREVETQYF.

The count of this clone is one. This chain connects TRBV7-2 to TRBJ1-2; D perhaps matches TRBD1 (5 bases). CDR3 length equals 14 residues. The V and J ends lost 5 bases and 8 bases respectively, with 18 bases between them. Germline V gene data show CDR1 as SGHTA and CDR2 as FQGNSA. This chain's CDR3 is CASSPRVGPRGYTF. The CDR3, as DNA: TGTGCCAGCAGCCCCAGGGTAGGTCCGCGAGGCTACACCTTC.

In this sample, this clone turned up once. The chain is built from TRBV5-6 and TRBJ2-7; 14 bases are shared with TRBD2. The ends lost 4 bases at V and 6 bases at J; junction bases unmatched: 6. The CDR3 runs to 15 residues. The germline gives CDR1 SGHDT, CDR2 YYEEEE. The CDR3 nucleotides read TGTGCCAGCAGCCTGGGACTAGCGGGAGTCTCCGAGCAGTACTTC. Its translation: CASSLGLAGVSEQYF. Using reference TRBV5-6 and TRBJ2-7 for the parts outside the CDR3, the full variable domain is DAGVTQSPTHLIKTRGQQVTLRCSPKSGHDTVSWYQQALGQGPQFIFQYYEEEERQRGNFPDRFSGHQFPNYSSELNVNALLLGDSALYLCASSLGLAGVSEQYFGPGTRLTVT.

J is TRBJ1-2 and V is TRBV9; 7 bases agree with TRBD1. The CDR3 extends over 18 amino acids. Germline trimming cut 0 bases from V and 4 bases from J; bases unmatched to any gene: 15. CDR1 and CDR2 (germline): SGDLS, YYNGEE. The CDR3 loop reads CASSVGVGLRQGIYGYTF. CDR3 sequence (DNA): TGTGCCAGCAGCGTAGGGGTAGGGCTACGACAGGGCATCTATGGCTACACCTTC.

This chain links TRBV14 with TRBJ2-7; no definite D call. The CDR3 loop spans 14 amino acids. V was shortened by 1 base and J by 7 bases, with 14 bases between the two germline ends. Germline CDR1 SGHDN, CDR2 FVKESK. The CDR3 is CASSQARDLREQYF. The CDR3 DNA reads as TGTGCCAGCAGCCAAGCCCGAGACTTGAGGGAGCAGTACTTC. The variable domain in full, completed from reference TRBV14 and TRBJ2-7, reads EAGVTQFPSHSVIEKGQTVTLRCDPISGHDNLYWYRRVMGKEIKFLLHFVKESKQDESGMPNNRFLAERTGGTYSTLKVQPAELEDSGVYFCASSQARDLREQYFGPGTRLTVT.

The V and J genes are TRBV11-2 and TRBJ2-7; 7 bases are shared with TRBD1. The CDR3 covers 13 residues. CDR1 and CDR2 from the germline V gene are SGHAT and FQNNGV. J was trimmed by 4 bases and V by 8 bases; bases with no gene match: 8. The CDR3 nucleotides are TGTGCCAGCTCATACAGGGGAAGGTACGAGCAGTACTTC. Translating it yields CASSYRGRYEQYF.

The V call is TRBV6-2 or TRBV6-3, the J call TRBJ2-7; 9 bases are shared with TRBD1. CDR3 length: 18 residues. Germline CDR1 MNHEY, CDR2 SVGEGT. V lost 4 bases and J lost 1; bases outside the gene matches: 14. The CDR3 sequence is CASSLSYSGTGKSYEQYF. As DNA, the CDR3 is TGTGCCAGCAGTTTAAGTTACTCCGGGACAGGGAAATCCTACGAGCAGTACTTC.

The chain carries TRBV12-3 or TRBV12-4 and TRBJ2-5; tentatively, D is TRBD1 (6 bases). This CDR3 spans 13 amino acids. The V gene lost 6 bases and the J gene lost 5 bases, with 13 bases spanning the gap. The CDR3 sequence is CASRDRSWETQYF. The CDR3 DNA reads as TGTGCCAGCAGAGACAGGTCTTGGGAGACCCAGTACTTC.

This clone has just a few counts. V and J are TRBV25-1 and TRBJ2-1; no definite D call. The CDR3 has 13 amino acids. Trimming removed 2 bases from V and 10 bases from J, with 12 bases in between. Germline V CDR1 and CDR2: MGHDK, SYGVNS. CDR3 loop: CASSEDLSNEQFF. CDR3 sequence (DNA): TGTGCCAGCAGTGAAGATCTAAGCAACGAGCAGTTCTTC.

The chain combines TRBV30 with TRBJ2-7, with D perhaps TRBD1 (6 bases). V dropped 5 bases and J dropped 9 bases, with 20 bases sitting between them. Germline-derived CDR1 and CDR2 are GTSNPN and SVGIG (reference sequence). This CDR3 has 13 residues. The CDR3 bases are TGTGCCTGGGAGCAGGGGCAGATGGTGGGGCAGTACTTC. Translation gives CAWEQGQMVGQYF. Full variable domain (remainder filled in from reference TRBV30 and TRBJ2-7): SQTIHQWPATLVQPVGSPLSLECTVEGTSNPNLYWYRQAAGRGLQLLFYSVGIGQISSEVPQNLSASRPQDRQFILSSKKLLLSDSGFYLCAWEQGQMVGQYFGPGTRLTVT.

The chain is built from TRBV9 and TRBJ2-7, with 7 bases fitting TRBD2. Germline assignment: CDR1 SGDLS and CDR2 YYNGEE. The CDR3 loop spans 15 amino acids. V lost 0 bases, J lost 0 bases, and 3 bases stayed unmatched. CDR3 sequence reads: CASSVDSGTSYEQYF. The CDR3, as DNA: TGTGCCAGCAGCGTAGACAGCGGGACCTCCTACGAGCAGTACTTC. Drawing the rest from reference TRBV9 and TRBJ2-7, the complete variable domain is DSGVTQTPKHLITATGQRVTLRCSPRSGDLSVYWYQQSLDQGLQFLIQYYNGEERAKGNILERFSAQQFPDLHSELNLSSLELGDSALYFCASSVDSGTSYEQYFGPGTRLTVT.

The J gene is TRBJ1-5, the V gene TRBV29-1, with 7 bases identical to TRBD1. V lost 6 bases, J lost 2 bases, and 7 bases stayed unmatched. Germline values: CDR1 SQVTM, CDR2 ANQGSEA. This CDR3 is built from 14 residues. CDR3: CSVETGTGNQPQHF. Written as DNA, the CDR3 is TGCAGCGTGGAGACAGGGACCGGCAATCAGCCCCAGCATTTT.

The V and J genes are TRBV27 and TRBJ2-2; tentatively, D is TRBD2 (6 bases). The CDR3 loop spans 13 amino acids. Germline V lookup: CDR1 MNHEY, CDR2 SMNVEV (reference sequence). The germline V and J ends were trimmed by 7 bases and 6 bases, with 12 bases remaining between them. The CDR3 coding sequence is TGTGCCAGCAAGGAGGGCCGGTCCGGGGAGCTGTTTTTT. Its translation: CASKEGRSGELFF.

The rearrangement uses TRBV6-2 or TRBV6-3 and TRBJ1-6; D gene ambiguous. The CDR3 runs 15 residues. Looked up from germline, CDR1 is MNHEY and CDR2 is SVGEGT. Trimming removed 0 bases from V and 2 bases from J, with 5 bases in between. The CDR3 protein is CASSYSPAYNSPLHF. The DNA for the CDR3 is TGTGCCAGCAGTTACTCGCCAGCCTATAATTCACCCCTCCACTTT.

The chain employs TRBV19 and TRBJ1-5; D uncertain. V shed 3 bases and J shed 1 base, with 10 bases lying between them. Looked up from germline, CDR1 is LNHDA and CDR2 is SQIVND (reference sequence). The CDR3 runs to 15 residues. The CDR3 here is CASSIGQASNQPQHF. The CDR3 DNA is TGTGCCAGTAGTATTGGTCAGGCGAGCAATCAGCCCCAGCATTTT.

The genes are TRBV6-2 or TRBV6-3 and TRBJ2-1; possible D gene TRBD2, 5 bases. The CDR3 contains 18 residues. The germline CDR1 and CDR2 sequences are MNHEY and SVGEGT. The germline V and J ends were trimmed by 6 bases and 8 bases, with 29 bases remaining between them. This CDR3 is CASSEQIPSDLPRDEQFF. The CDR3 DNA reads TGTGCCAGCAGCGAACAGATACCGTCGGACTTGCCTCGGGATGAGCAGTTCTTC.

This sequence joins TRBV7-2 and TRBJ2-7; 8 nucleotides line up with TRBD2. Germline CDR1 and CDR2: SGHTA and FQGNSA. J gave up 3 bases and V 5 bases, and 3 bases lay outside the gene matches. The CDR3 runs to 13 residues. CDR3 bases: TGTGCCAGCAGCCAGGGACTAGTCTACGAGCAGTACTTC. It is translated as CASSQGLVYEQYF. The entire variable domain, with the rest obtained from reference TRBV7-2 and TRBJ2-7, is as follows: GAGVSQSPSNKVTEKGKDVELRCDPISGHTALYWYRQSLGQGLEFLIYFQGNSAPDKSGLPSDRFSAERTGGSVSTLTIQRTQQEDSAVYLCASSQGLVYEQYFGPGTRLTVT.

The chain uses TRBV29-1 and TRBJ1-4; D is ambiguous. The CDR3 spans 11 residues. Germline V gives CDR1 SQVTM, CDR2 ANQGSEA. Deletions cut 3 bases from V and 8 bases from J, with 7 bases between. The CDR3 protein is CSVEAREKLFF. CDR3 in DNA: TGCAGCGTTGAGGCTAGAGAAAAACTGTTTTTT.

The gene calls are TRBV7-9 and TRBJ1-5, with a possible D match to TRBD1 (5 bases). The CDR3 covers 15 residues. Germline lookup yields CDR1 SEHNR and CDR2 FQNEAQ (reference sequence). The ends were cut back, 5 bases at V and 7 bases at J, with 18 bases in the middle. The DNA for the CDR3 is TGTGCCAGCAGCCCCCCCGGGGGGATCGGCCAGCCCCAGCATTTT. Its translation: CASSPPGGIGQPQHF.

J is TRBJ1-5 and V is TRBV4-1; D is ambiguous. The V end lost 0 bases, the J end lost 5 bases, and 11 bases lay between the germline ends. This CDR3 is 15 amino acids long. CDR1 MGHRA and CDR2 YSYEKL come from the germline V gene. CDR3 region: CASSQESERDQPQHF. The CDR3 bases are TGCGCCAGCAGCCAAGAAAGTGAGAGGGATCAGCCCCAGCATTTT.

This clone showed up just a few times. J is TRBJ2-3 and V is TRBV15; 9 bases agree with TRBD2. The ends lost 1 base at V and 3 bases at J; junction bases unmatched: 8. The CDR3 consists of 17 residues. Germline V CDR1 and CDR2: LNHNV, YYDKDF (reference sequence). CDR3 in DNA: TGTGCCACCAGCAGAGTGGCTAGCGGGACCCTTACAGATACGCAGTATTTT. This encodes CATSRVASGTLTDTQYF.

V and J are TRBV3-1 (or the pseudogene TRBV3-2) and TRBJ2-5, with D perhaps matching TRBD1 (6 bases). CDR1 LGHDT and CDR2 YNNKEL come from the germline V gene (reference sequence). The V gene lost 2 bases and the J gene lost 2 bases, with 12 bases spanning the gap. CDR3 length: 15 amino acids. CDR3 DNA sequence: TGTGCCAGCAGCCAATCCCAGCAGGGGCAAGAGACCCAGTACTTC. It yields the protein CASSQSQQGQETQYF.

V gene TRBV10-3 combines with J gene TRBJ2-1; 13 nucleotides agree with TRBD2. The CDR3 contains 16 residues. Looked up from germline, CDR1 is ENHRY and CDR2 is SYGVKD. V lost 8 bases to trimming and J lost 3 bases; unmatched junction nucleotides: 7. The CDR3 DNA reads as TGTGCCATCCGCGGGACTAGCGGGGTCCACTACAATGAGCAGTTCTTC. Protein product: CAIRGTSGVHYNEQFF.

This clone has more than one count but fewer than ten. This chain joins TRBV19 and TRBJ2-6, with D maybe TRBD2 (5 bases). CDR1 and CDR2 from the germline V gene are LNHDA and SQIVND (reference sequence). With 2 bases removed from V and 0 bases from J, the gap between germline ends came to 20 bases. The CDR3 consists of 20 residues. The CDR3 protein is CASSIKRVEGDYSGANVLTF. For the CDR3, the DNA is TGTGCCAGTAGTATAAAAAGGGTTGAGGGTGATTACTCTGGGGCCAACGTCCTGACTTTC.